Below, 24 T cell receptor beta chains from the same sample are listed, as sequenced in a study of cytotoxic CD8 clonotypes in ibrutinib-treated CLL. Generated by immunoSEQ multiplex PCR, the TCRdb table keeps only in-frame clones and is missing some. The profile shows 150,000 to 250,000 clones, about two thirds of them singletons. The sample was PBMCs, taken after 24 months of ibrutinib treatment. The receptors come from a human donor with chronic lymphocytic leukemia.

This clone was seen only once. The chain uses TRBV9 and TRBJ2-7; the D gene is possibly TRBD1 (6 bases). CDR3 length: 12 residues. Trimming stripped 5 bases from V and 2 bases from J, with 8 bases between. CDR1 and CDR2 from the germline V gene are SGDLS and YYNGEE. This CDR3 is CASSGQTYEQYF. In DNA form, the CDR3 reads TGTGCCAGCAGTGGACAGACCTACGAGCAGTACTTC.

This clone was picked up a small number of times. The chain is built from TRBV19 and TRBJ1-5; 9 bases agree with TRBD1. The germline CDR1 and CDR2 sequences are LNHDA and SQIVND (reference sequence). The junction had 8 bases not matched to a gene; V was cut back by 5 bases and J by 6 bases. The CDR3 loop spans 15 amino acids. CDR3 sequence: CASSPGQGVGQPQHF. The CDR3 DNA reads TGTGCCAGTAGTCCGGGACAGGGTGTAGGTCAGCCCCAGCATTTT.

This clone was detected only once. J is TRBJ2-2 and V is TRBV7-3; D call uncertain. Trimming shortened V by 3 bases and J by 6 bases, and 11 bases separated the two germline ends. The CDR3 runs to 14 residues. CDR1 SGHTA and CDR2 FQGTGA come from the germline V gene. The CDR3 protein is CASSFLGIPGELFF. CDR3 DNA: TGTGCCAGCAGCTTTTTAGGGATCCCCGGGGAGCTGTTTTTT.

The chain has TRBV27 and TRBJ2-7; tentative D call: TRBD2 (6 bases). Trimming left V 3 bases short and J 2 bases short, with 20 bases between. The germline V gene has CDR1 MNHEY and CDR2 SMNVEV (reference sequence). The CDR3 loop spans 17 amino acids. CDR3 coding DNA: TGTGCCAGCAGTTTCTCATTTTCACCGGGACTCACCTACGAGCAGTACTTC. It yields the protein CASSFSFSPGLTYEQYF.

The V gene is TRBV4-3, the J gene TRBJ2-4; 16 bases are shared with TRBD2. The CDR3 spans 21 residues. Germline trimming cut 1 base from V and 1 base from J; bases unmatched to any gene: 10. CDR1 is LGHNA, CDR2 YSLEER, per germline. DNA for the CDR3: TGCGCCAGCAGCCAAGGAGGCCCGGGACTAGCGGGAGGGTTCGCCAAAAACATTCAGTACTTC. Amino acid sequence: CASSQGGPGLAGGFAKNIQYF.

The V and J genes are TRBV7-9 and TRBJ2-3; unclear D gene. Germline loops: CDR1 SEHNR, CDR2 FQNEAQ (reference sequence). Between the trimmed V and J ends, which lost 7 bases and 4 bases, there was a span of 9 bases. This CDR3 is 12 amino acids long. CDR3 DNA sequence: TGTGCCAGCACTTCTTGGGCAGATACGCAGTATTTT. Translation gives CASTSWADTQYF.

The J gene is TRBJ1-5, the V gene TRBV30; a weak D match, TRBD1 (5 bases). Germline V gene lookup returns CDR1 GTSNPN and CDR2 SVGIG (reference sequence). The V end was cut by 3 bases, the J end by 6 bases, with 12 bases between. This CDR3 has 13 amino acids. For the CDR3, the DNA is TGTGCCTGGAGGGGGCCCCAGGGTCAGCCCCAGCATTTT. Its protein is CAWRGPQGQPQHF. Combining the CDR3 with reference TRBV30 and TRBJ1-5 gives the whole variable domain SQTIHQWPATLVQPVGSPLSLECTVEGTSNPNLYWYRQAAGRGLQLLFYSVGIGQISSEVPQNLSASRPQDRQFILSSKKLLLSDSGFYLCAWRGPQGQPQHFGDGTRLSIL.

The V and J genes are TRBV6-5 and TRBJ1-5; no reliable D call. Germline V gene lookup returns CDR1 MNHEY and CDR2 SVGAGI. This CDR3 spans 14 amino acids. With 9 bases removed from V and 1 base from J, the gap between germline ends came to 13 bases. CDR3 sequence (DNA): TGTGCCAGTATGGAGAGGAGAAGCAATCAGCCCCAGCATTTT. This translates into CASMERRSNQPQHF.

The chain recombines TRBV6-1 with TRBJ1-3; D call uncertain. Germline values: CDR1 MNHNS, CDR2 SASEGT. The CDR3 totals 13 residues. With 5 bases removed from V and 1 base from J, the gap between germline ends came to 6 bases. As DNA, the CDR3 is TGTGCCAGCAGTCCAGTTTCTGGAAACACCATATATTTT. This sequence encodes CASSPVSGNTIYF.

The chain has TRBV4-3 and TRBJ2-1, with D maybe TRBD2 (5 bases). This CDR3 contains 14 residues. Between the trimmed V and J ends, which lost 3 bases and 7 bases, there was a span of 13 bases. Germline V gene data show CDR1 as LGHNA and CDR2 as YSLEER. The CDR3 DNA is TGCGCCAGCAGCCAGATGCCGGGAAGTAATGAGCAGTTCTTC. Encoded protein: CASSQMPGSNEQFF.

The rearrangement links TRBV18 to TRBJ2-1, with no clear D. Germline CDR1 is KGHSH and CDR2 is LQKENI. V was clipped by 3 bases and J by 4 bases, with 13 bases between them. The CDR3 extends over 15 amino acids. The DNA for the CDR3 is TGTGCCAGCTCACCGGGTCCATTGGGATACAATGAGCAGTTCTTC. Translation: CASSPGPLGYNEQFF.

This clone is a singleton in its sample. The DNA of the CDR3 is TGTGCCAGCTCACTGACACAAACTAGCGCCTACGAGCAGTACTTC. It translates to CASSLTQTSAYEQYF. The chain couples TRBV18 to TRBJ2-7, with TRBD2 matching over 7 bases. Germline V gives CDR1 KGHSH, CDR2 LQKENI. The CDR3 runs 15 residues. With V trimmed by 4 bases and J by 2 bases, 8 bases remained unmatched.

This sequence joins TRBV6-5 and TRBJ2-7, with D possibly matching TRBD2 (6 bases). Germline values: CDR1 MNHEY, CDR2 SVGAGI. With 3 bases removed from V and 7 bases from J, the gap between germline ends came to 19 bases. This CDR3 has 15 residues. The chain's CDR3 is CASSYPGLSPSEQYF. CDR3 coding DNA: TGTGCCAGCAGTTATCCGGGACTTTCCCCTAGTGAGCAGTACTTC.

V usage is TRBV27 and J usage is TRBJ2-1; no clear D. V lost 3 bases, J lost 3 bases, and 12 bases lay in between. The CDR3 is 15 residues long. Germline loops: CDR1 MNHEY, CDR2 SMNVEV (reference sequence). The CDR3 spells CASSFRPTYYNEQFF. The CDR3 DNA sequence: TGTGCCAGCAGTTTCCGACCTACCTACTACAATGAGCAGTTCTTC.

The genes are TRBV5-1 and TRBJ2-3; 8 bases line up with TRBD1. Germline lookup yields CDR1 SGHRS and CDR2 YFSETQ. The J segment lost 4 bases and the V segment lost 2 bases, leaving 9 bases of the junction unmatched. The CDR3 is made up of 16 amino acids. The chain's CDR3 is CASSLYTGQGADTQYF. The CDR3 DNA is TGCGCCAGCAGCTTATATACTGGACAGGGAGCAGATACGCAGTATTTT.

The DNA of the CDR3 is TGTGCCAGCTCACCAGACGGTTATGGCTACACCTTC. This gives the protein CASSPDGYGYTF. This sequence joins TRBV18 and TRBJ1-2; no clear D gene. With 2 bases removed from V and 5 bases from J, the gap between germline ends came to 6 bases. This CDR3 region has 12 residues. In germline, CDR1 is KGHSH, CDR2 LQKENI.

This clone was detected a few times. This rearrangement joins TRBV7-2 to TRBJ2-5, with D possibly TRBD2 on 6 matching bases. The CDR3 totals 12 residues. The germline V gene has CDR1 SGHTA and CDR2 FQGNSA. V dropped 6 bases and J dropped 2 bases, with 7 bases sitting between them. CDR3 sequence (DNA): TGTGCCAGCAGTGCGGGACAAGAGACCCAGTACTTC. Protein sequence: CASSAGQETQYF.

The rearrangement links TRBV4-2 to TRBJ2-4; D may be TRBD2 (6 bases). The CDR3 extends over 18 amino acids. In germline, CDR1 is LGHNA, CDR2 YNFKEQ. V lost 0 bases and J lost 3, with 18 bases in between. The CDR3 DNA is TGTGCCAGCAGCCAAGAAGGAGGAGGGGCGACGAACAAAAACATTCAGTACTTC. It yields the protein CASSQEGGGATNKNIQYF.

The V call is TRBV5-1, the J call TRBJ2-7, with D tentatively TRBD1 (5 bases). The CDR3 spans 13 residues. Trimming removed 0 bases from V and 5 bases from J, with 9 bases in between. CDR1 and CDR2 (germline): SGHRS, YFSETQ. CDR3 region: CASSLGQLNEQYF. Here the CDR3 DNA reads TGCGCCAGCAGCTTGGGACAGTTAAACGAGCAGTACTTC.

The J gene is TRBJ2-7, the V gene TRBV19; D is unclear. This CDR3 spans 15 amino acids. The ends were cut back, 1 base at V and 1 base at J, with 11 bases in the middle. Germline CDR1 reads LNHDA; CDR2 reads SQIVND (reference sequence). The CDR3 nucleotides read TGTGCCAGTAGTATAGTATCCGGGTTTTCCTACGAGCAGTACTTC. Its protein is CASSIVSGFSYEQYF.

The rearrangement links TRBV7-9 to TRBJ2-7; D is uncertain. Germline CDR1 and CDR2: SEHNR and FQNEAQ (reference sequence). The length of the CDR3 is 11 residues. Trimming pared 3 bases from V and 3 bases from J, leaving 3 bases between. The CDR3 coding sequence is TGTGCCAGCAGCTTTGTCTACGAGCAGTACTTC. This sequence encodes CASSFVYEQYF.

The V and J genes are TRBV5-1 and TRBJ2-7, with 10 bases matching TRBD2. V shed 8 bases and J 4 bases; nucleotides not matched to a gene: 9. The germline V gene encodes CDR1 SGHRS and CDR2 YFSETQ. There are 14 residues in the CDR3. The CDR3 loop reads CASKKSGRAYEQYF. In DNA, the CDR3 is TGCGCCAGTAAAAAGAGCGGGAGGGCTTACGAGCAGTACTTC.

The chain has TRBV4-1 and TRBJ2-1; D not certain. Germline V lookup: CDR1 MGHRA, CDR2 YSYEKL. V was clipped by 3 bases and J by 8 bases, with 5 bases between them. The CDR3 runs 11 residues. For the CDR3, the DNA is TGCGCCAGCAGCCAGGAGTATGAGCAGTTCTTC. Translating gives CASSQEYEQFF.

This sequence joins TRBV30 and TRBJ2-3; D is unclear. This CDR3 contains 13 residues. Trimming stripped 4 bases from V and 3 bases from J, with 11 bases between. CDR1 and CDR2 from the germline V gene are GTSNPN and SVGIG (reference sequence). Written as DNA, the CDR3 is TGTGCCTGGAAGCCCCCTTGGACAGATACGCAGTATTTT. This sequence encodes CAWKPPWTDTQYF.